This TCR beta chain was recovered during a study of shared clonotypes between healthy human individuals. Deep was the level used in running the assay. Clones were read by immunoSEQ multiplex PCR, and TCRdb kept only the in-frame ones, dropping some. The sample has a few million clones, approximately 96% seen once. Germline assignment: CDR1 MNHEY and CDR2 SVGAGI. The CDR3 runs to 15 residues. Trimming took 0 bases from V and 1 from J, leaving 8 bases between them. The specimen was naive CD4+ T cells sorted from blood. Subset given: CD45RA+ positively selected. This rearrangement joins TRBV6-5 to TRBJ2-3; D is possibly TRBD1 or TRBD2 (5 bases each). The clonotype originates from a man aged 18 to 35 in good health. CDR3: CASSYSTGRTDTQYF. CDR3 in DNA: TGTGCCAGCAGTTACTCAACGGGGCGCACAGATACGCAGTATTTT.